Following are 19 T cell receptor beta chains from one sample sequenced in a study of cytomegalovirus exposure and HLA in healthy donors. TCRdb keeps only in-frame clones here, not all; method: immunoSEQ multiplex PCR. The sample records more than 80,000 clones, around 90% being singletons. The sequencing input was PBMCs. All receptors derive from a woman under 30 in good health and CMV-seropositive.

The genes are TRBV14 and TRBJ1-1; D unresolved. V lost 3 bases and J lost 0, with 5 bases in between. This CDR3 is 13 amino acids long. CDR1 and CDR2 (germline): SGHDN, FVKESK. Written as DNA, the CDR3 is TGTGCCAGCAGCCATGAGATGAACACTGAAGCTTTCTTT. Translated, it gives CASSHEMNTEAFF.

The V gene is TRBV12-5, the J gene TRBJ1-4, with no clear D. Trimming removed 3 bases at V and 6 bases at J, with 8 bases between. The CDR3 totals 13 residues. Germline V gene lookup returns CDR1 LGHNT and CDR2 FRNRAP. Here the CDR3 reads CASGFGPYEKLFF. The DNA for the CDR3 is TGTGCTAGTGGTTTTGGGCCCTATGAAAAACTGTTTTTT. Using reference TRBV12-5 and TRBJ1-4 for the parts outside the CDR3, the full variable domain is DARVTQTPRHKVTEMGQEVTMRCQPILGHNTVFWYRQTMMQGLELLAYFRNRAPLDDSGMPKDRFSAEMPDATLATLKIQPSEPRDSAVYFCASGFGPYEKLFFGSGTQLSVL.

The V gene is TRBV4-3, the J gene TRBJ2-7, with TRBD1 as a possible D gene (5 bases). The CDR3 runs to 15 residues. V shed 10 bases and J shed 2 bases, with 21 bases lying between them. CDR1 and CDR2 (germline): LGHNA, YSLEER. In DNA form, the CDR3 reads TGCGCCAACCCCTCCCAGGGTAGCCCCACCTACGAGCAGTACGTC. This encodes CANPSQGSPTYEQYV.

The V call is TRBV27, the J call TRBJ2-7, with a weak D call TRBD1 (6 bases). V was trimmed by 3 bases and J by 3 bases, leaving 12 bases between them. Germline CDR1 reads MNHEY; CDR2 reads SMNVEV (reference sequence). CDR3 size: 14 residues. The CDR3 protein is CASSFGQGNYEQYV. The CDR3 nucleotides are TGTGCCAGCAGTTTCGGTCAGGGGAACTACGAGCAGTACGTC.

The chain carries TRBV4-1 and TRBJ1-2, with D possibly matching TRBD1 (5 bases). From germline, CDR1 is MGHRA and CDR2 YSYEKL. The CDR3 runs to 12 residues. V lost 4 bases and J 8 bases, leaving 11 bases between the germline ends. The CDR3 DNA sequence: TGCGCCAGCAGCCCGGGCGGGGACGGCTACACCTTC. Its translation is CASSPGGDGYTF.

This chain links TRBV5-1 with TRBJ2-3; 8 bases align to TRBD2. V lost 5 bases and J lost 2; bases outside the gene matches: 10. The germline CDR1 and CDR2 sequences are SGHRS and YFSETQ. There are 16 residues in the CDR3. CDR3 region: CASRVGLAGLTDTQYF. DNA for the CDR3: TGCGCCAGCAGGGTAGGGCTAGCGGGTCTCACAGATACGCAGTATTTT.

This clone is a singleton in its sample. CDR3 amino acids: CASSFDRDHGYTF. CDR3 nucleotide sequence: TGTGCCAGCAGCTTCGACAGGGATCATGGCTACACCTTC. The rearrangement uses TRBV5-6 and TRBJ1-2; TRBD1 agrees at 7 bases. The CDR3 runs 13 residues. The V gene end was trimmed by 2 bases and the J gene end by 6 bases; junction bases not matched to a gene: 4. The germline V gene encodes CDR1 SGHDT and CDR2 YYEEEE.

The chain uses TRBV7-2 and TRBJ2-1; the match to TRBD2 covers 8 bases. The junction had 8 bases not matched to a gene; V was cut back by 2 bases and J by 8 bases. The CDR3 spans 15 residues. Germline V CDR1 and CDR2: SGHTA, FQGNSA. CDR3 region: CASSLSGGGFDEQFF. The CDR3 region has the DNA TGTGCCAGCAGCTTATCGGGGGGGGGTTTCGATGAGCAGTTCTTC.

The chain links TRBV4-1 to TRBJ1-6; 11 bases map to TRBD1. The CDR3 is made up of 17 amino acids. The V gene end was trimmed by 0 bases and the J gene end by 9 bases; junction bases not matched to a gene: 7. CDR1 is MGHRA, CDR2 YSYEKL, per germline. The CDR3 reads CASSQDRGQGAFSPLHF. The CDR3 coding sequence is TGCGCCAGCAGCCAAGATAGAGGACAGGGGGCTTTTTCACCCCTCCACTTT.

The chain couples TRBV4-1 to TRBJ1-1, with D maybe TRBD1 (5 bases). There are 16 residues in the CDR3. Per germline, CDR1 MGHRA and CDR2 YSYEKL. V was trimmed by 5 bases and J by 1 base, leaving 17 bases between them. This chain's CDR3 is CASSFITGTWNTEAFF. The CDR3 DNA follows: TGCGCCAGCAGCTTCATTACAGGTACATGGAACACTGAAGCTTTCTTT.

This chain joins TRBV7-2 and TRBJ2-5; maybe TRBD2 (6 bases). There are 14 residues in the CDR3. V lost 5 bases and J 5 bases, leaving 15 bases between the germline ends. Per the germline V gene, CDR1 is SGHTA and CDR2 is FQGNSA. The CDR3 nucleotides read TGTGCCAGCAGCGCCCAGATTGGGGGGGAGACCCAGTACTTC. This sequence encodes CASSAQIGGETQYF.

The chain combines TRBV19 with TRBJ2-3, with 8 bases lining up with TRBD2. CDR1 is LNHDA and CDR2 is SQIVND in the germline V gene (reference sequence). With 5 bases clipped from V and 0 bases from J, the junction kept 7 bases outside the gene matches. The CDR3 sequence is 16 residues long. The CDR3, as DNA: TGTGCCAGTAGTGAAGGGACTAGTCTTAGCACAGATACGCAGTATTTT. It specifies CASSEGTSLSTDTQYF.

The chain has TRBV6-1 and TRBJ2-1; TRBD1 might be the D (7 bases). V was pared by 2 bases and J by 3 bases, with 14 bases between. The CDR3 contains 16 residues. CDR1 and CDR2 from the germline V gene are MNHNS and SASEGT. CDR3 sequence (DNA): TGTGCCAGCAGTGAAATAGGCCAGGGGGGCTACAATGAGCAGTTCTTC. Translating gives CASSEIGQGGYNEQFF.

The V and J genes are TRBV27 and TRBJ1-1; 8 bases are shared with TRBD1. The CDR3 consists of 15 residues. V was pared by 5 bases and J by 5 bases, with 10 bases of the junction left unmatched. The germline V gene encodes CDR1 MNHEY and CDR2 SMNVEV (reference sequence). The CDR3 region has the DNA TGTGCCAGCAGTGAGCAGGGGGCGCGGGAAACTGAAGCTTTCTTT. Its translation is CASSEQGARETEAFF.

J is TRBJ2-1 and V is TRBV2, with TRBD2 identical over 9 bases. The germline V gene has CDR1 SNHLY and CDR2 FYNNEI. This CDR3 contains 14 residues. V lost 6 bases, J lost 12 bases, and 12 bases stayed unmatched. Here the CDR3 DNA reads TGTGCCAGCAGCAAGGGACTAGCCTCCCCAGCGCAGTTCTTC. It is translated as CASSKGLASPAQFF.

V and J are TRBV6-6 and TRBJ2-2; 9 nucleotides align to TRBD1. The CDR3 length is 16 residues. Looked up from germline, CDR1 is MNHNY and CDR2 is SVGAGI (reference sequence). Losses at the gene ends were 6 bases for V and 4 bases for J; bases not matched to a gene: 9. The CDR3 region is CASSPIVTGGTGELFF. The CDR3 coding sequence is TGTGCCAGCAGCCCTATCGTGACAGGGGGCACCGGGGAGCTGTTTTTT.

The chain employs TRBV2 and TRBJ2-3; the match to TRBD1 covers 9 bases. This CDR3 region has 16 residues. Trimming cost V 10 bases and J 1 base; bases outside gene matches: 12. Germline CDR1 is SNHLY and CDR2 is FYNNEI. The CDR3 spells CANPGQGGVGTDTQYF. The CDR3 nucleotides read TGTGCCAACCCGGGACAGGGCGGAGTGGGCACAGATACGCAGTATTTT.

Points on this clone: The junction shows a germline mismatch at one end, possibly a read error. The chain combines TRBV2 with TRBJ1-5, with D uncertain. CDR3 length: 15 residues. Germline CDR1 SNHLY, CDR2 FYNNEI. CDR3 in amino acids: CASSESANSNQSQHF. The CDR3 nucleotides read TGTGCCAGCAGTGAATCGGCAAATAGCAATCAGTCCCAGCATTTT.

The chain links TRBV7-9 to TRBJ2-3; 9 bases line up with TRBD1. J lost 5 bases, V lost 5 bases, and 11 bases had no gene match. This CDR3 contains 16 residues. CDR1 and CDR2 (germline): SEHNR, FQNEAQ (reference sequence). Here the CDR3 DNA reads TGTGCCAGCAGCCCCAGGACAGGGGAATCGGTAGATACGCAGTATTTT. Amino acids: CASSPRTGESVDTQYF.